Listed below are T cell receptor beta chains from one sample, sequenced in a study of human T cells and chemical hapten exposure. A single record per CDR3 protein comes from TCRdb applying MiXCR to the RACE reads. The sample shows around 92,000 distinct CDR3 sequences, roughly a tenth of them seen only once. Here the sequenced sample was whole blood, taken in connection with sensitization to the hapten diphenylcyclopropenone (DPC). The receptors originated from a woman aged 55 to 70 with alopecia areata. Some clones in this sample may be carry-over from other donors' samples. Each CDR3 is given without its conserved first and last residue. Clone size appears in some rows only: once, few, many, or a class for an expanded clone.

v_call clone_size cdr3_aa
TRBV4-1 few ASSQLLAGRADTQY
TRBV6-5 many ASSLRLGSDTQY
TRBV5-4 many ASSLTWGGATDTQY
TRBV2 few ASRRGIEQF
TRBV2 few ASSELAGVQETQY
TRBV5-1 many ASRRLQGGTEAF
TRBV5-1 many ASSPQGASEAF
TRBV20-1 many SARKVGTGDTGELF
TRBV3-1 - ASSQDLASDTQY
TRBV27 few ASSRDGSSGNTIY
TRBV14 - ASSQGALPYEQY
TRBV2 - ASSEEGLEGGEQF
TRBV18 - ASSPDRKNTEAF
TRBV20-1 - SAVYGYT
TRBV7-9 many ASSTGPEPQH
TRBV3-1 many ASSQVGGTLEAF
TRBV5-1 - ASSSGQGVSTDTQY
TRBV5-1 - ASSLGTGTGQETQY
TRBV30 few AWIVPGTDTQY
TRBV2 few ASSQGQAQPQH
TRBV7-2 few ASSEQF
TRBV10-3 many AISDQGSNEQF
TRBV5-1 few ASSWTAPGELF
TRBV5-6 few ASSRGQGYEQY
TRBV19 many ASSGTVSNQPQH
TRBV11-2 few ASSLAGGSEAF
TRBV7-6 many ASSPGQGGTYEQY
TRBV27 few ASSFRAGTGGTEAF
TRBV19 - ASSDWRGPNQPQH
TRBV10-3 few AIRETAGMRGYT
TRBV19 - ASSPVASSTDTQY
TRBV19 few ASSITPGGHQPQH
TRBV29-1 many SVRLNYGYT
TRBV2 - ASRREGVYEQY
TRBV10-3 few AISEIIGDFDEQY
TRBV12-3/TRBV12-4 many ASSWQDNSPLH